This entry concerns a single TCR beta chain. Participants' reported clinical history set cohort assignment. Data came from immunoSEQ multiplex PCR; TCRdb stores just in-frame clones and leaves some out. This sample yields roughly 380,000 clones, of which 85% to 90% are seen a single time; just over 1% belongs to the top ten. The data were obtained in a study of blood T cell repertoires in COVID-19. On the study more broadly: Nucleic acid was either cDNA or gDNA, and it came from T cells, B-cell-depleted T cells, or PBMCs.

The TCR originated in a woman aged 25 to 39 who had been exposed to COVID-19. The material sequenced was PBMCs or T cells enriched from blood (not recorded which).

The CDR3 DNA follows: TGTGCCAGCAGTTTCCAGCCCGGGAGGGGGAGCACAGATACGCAGTATTTT. This gives the protein CASSFQPGRGSTDTQYF. The rearrangement joins TRBV28 to TRBJ2-3, with TRBD2 matching 8 bases. J lost 0 bases, V lost 3 bases, and 8 bases had no gene match. CDR1 MDHEN and CDR2 SYDVKM come from the germline V gene. The CDR3 is 17 amino acids.